Below are 15 T cell receptor beta chains sequenced from a single sample in a study of identical twins. One entry per CDR3 protein, called by TCRdb with MiXCR from the 5' RACE reads. The profile shows around 1.7 million distinct CDR3 sequences, about 30% of them singletons. The sample taken for sequencing was cord blood. These receptors were collected from a newborn girl in good health.

The rearrangement uses TRBV20-1 and TRBJ1-2; 9 bases align to TRBD1. The CDR3 totals 13 residues. Looked up from germline, CDR1 is DFQATT and CDR2 is SNEGSKA (reference sequence). Losses at the gene ends were 5 bases for V and 2 bases for J; bases not matched to a gene: 3. CDR3 in amino acids: CSAEGQGNYGYTF. In DNA form, the CDR3 reads TGCAGTGCTGAGGGACAGGGAAACTATGGCTACACCTTC.

The chain carries TRBV12-3 or TRBV12-4 and TRBJ2-1; 12 bases align to TRBD2. V was clipped by 0 bases and J by 10 bases; unmatched bases: 4. The CDR3 extends over 15 amino acids. CDR3 in DNA: TGTGCCAGCAGTTTAGCGCGAGGACTAGCGGGGGAGCAGTTCTTC. Its translation is CASSLARGLAGEQFF.

On this clonotype: At one end, the junction sequence differs from germline, possibly due to a read error. V and J are TRBV11-2 and TRBJ2-7; 10 nucleotides align to TRBD1. The germline CDR1 and CDR2 sequences are SGHAT and FQNNGV. The CDR3 length is 16 residues. The CDR3 here is CAGRPYRDRGTYEQYF. CDR3 nucleotide sequence: TGTGCCGGCAGGCCATACCGGGACAGGGGAACCTACGAGCAGTACTTC.

This clonotype was observed a few times. The chain has TRBV10-3 and TRBJ1-6; D may be TRBD1 (5 bases). Trimming left V 0 bases short and J 4 bases short, with 7 bases between. In germline, CDR1 is ENHRY, CDR2 SYGVKD. The CDR3 contains 15 residues. CDR3 residues: CAISESAGYNSPLHF. In nucleotides, the CDR3 is TGTGCCATCAGTGAGTCGGCAGGGTATAATTCACCCCTCCACTTT.

This clonotype was observed many times. The gene calls are TRBV13 and TRBJ2-7; the match to TRBD1 covers 10 bases. Germline CDR1 is PRHDT and CDR2 is FYEKMQ (reference sequence). Losses at the gene ends were 6 bases for V and 4 bases for J; bases not matched to a gene: 9. The CDR3 loop spans 15 amino acids. Written as DNA, the CDR3 is TGTGCCAGCAGGTCCCCGGGACAGGGGATTTACGAGCAGTACTTC. Translation: CASRSPGQGIYEQYF.

This clonotype was seen more than once but under ten times. The chain couples TRBV3-1 to TRBJ2-1; the D gene could be TRBD1 or TRBD2 (5 bases each). Germline loops: CDR1 LGHDT, CDR2 YNNKEL (reference sequence). This CDR3 is built from 19 residues. V was pared by 1 base and J by 8 bases, with 27 bases between. CDR3 sequence: CASSQVMPGPPERDDEQFF. As DNA, the CDR3 is TGTGCCAGCAGCCAAGTTATGCCAGGCCCGCCTGAAAGGGACGATGAGCAGTTCTTC.

This clonotype was seen only a few times. Germline and junction disagree at one end, which may indicate a read error. The CDR3 DNA sequence: TGCAGTGCCACGGGAGCGGGGGTTAGAGATGCGCAGTATTTT. As protein: CSATGAGVRDAQYF. This rearrangement joins TRBV20-1 to TRBJ2-3; 8 positions agree with TRBD2. There are 14 residues in the CDR3. Germline assignment: CDR1 DFQATT and CDR2 SNEGSKA (reference sequence).

The chain is built from TRBV5-1 and TRBJ2-5; D is unresolved. V lost 4 bases to trimming and J lost 0 bases, with 7 bases between them. The CDR3 is 13 residues long. Germline assignment: CDR1 SGHRS and CDR2 YFSETQ. CDR3 amino acids: CASSDLYQETQYF. For the CDR3, the DNA is TGCGCCAGCAGCGATCTGTACCAAGAGACCCAGTACTTC.

This clonotype was counted only a few times. This chain uses TRBV28 with TRBJ1-2; tentatively, D is TRBD1 (6 bases). This CDR3 contains 15 residues. The germline V and J ends were trimmed by 2 bases and 6 bases, with 16 bases remaining between them. Germline V lookup: CDR1 MDHEN, CDR2 SYDVKM. For the CDR3, the DNA is TGTGCCAGCAGTTTAACCCACCGACAGGCTAATGGCTACACCTTC. It is translated as CASSLTHRQANGYTF.

This clonotype has a handful of counts. V and J are TRBV7-2 and TRBJ2-5; D gene ambiguous. The germline V and J ends were trimmed by 1 base and 11 bases, with 17 bases remaining between them. The germline gives CDR1 SGHTA, CDR2 FQGNSA. The length of the CDR3 is 14 residues. This CDR3 is CASSLGSRFNEQYF. CDR3 in DNA: TGTGCCAGCAGCTTAGGGAGTAGGTTCAATGAGCAGTACTTC.

This clonotype was observed a handful of times. The V call is TRBV20-1, the J call TRBJ2-3, with D perhaps matching TRBD1 or TRBD2 (5 bases each). CDR3 length: 11 amino acids. The V end lost 5 bases, the J end lost 7 bases, and 10 bases lay between the germline ends. From germline, CDR1 is DFQATT and CDR2 SNEGSKA (reference sequence). The CDR3 loop is CSASGTNTQYF. CDR3 bases: TGCAGTGCTTCCGGGACGAATACGCAGTATTTT.

This rearrangement joins TRBV20-1 to TRBJ1-2; maybe TRBD1 (5 bases). Trimming stripped 6 bases from V and 3 bases from J, with 17 bases between. The CDR3 is made up of 14 amino acids. Per the germline V gene, CDR1 is DFQATT and CDR2 is SNEGSKA (reference sequence). Here the CDR3 reads CSAPDWGGYYGYTF. The CDR3 DNA is TGCAGTGCGCCCGATTGGGGGGGGTACTATGGCTACACCTTC.

DNA of the CDR3: TGTGCCAGCAGTCAGACAGGAACGGACGAGCAGTACTTC. It yields the protein CASSQTGTDEQYF. The chain joins TRBV7-9 to TRBJ2-7, with TRBD1 as a possible D gene (6 bases). Germline V gives CDR1 SEHNR, CDR2 FQNEAQ (reference sequence). This CDR3 comprises 13 residues. Trimming cost V 6 bases and J 5 bases, with 14 bases left between them.

CDR3 coding DNA: TGTGCCAGCAGGGTAGCGGGAGAGTTCAGCATTCAGTACTTC. Translated, it gives CASRVAGEFSIQYF. J is TRBJ2-4 and V is TRBV6-5, with TRBD2 identical over 9 bases. V was clipped by 6 bases and J by 9 bases; unmatched bases: 9. The CDR3 runs 14 residues. The germline gives CDR1 MNHEY, CDR2 SVGAGI.

This chain links TRBV29-1 with TRBJ1-1; the match to TRBD1 covers 7 bases. Germline CDR1 SQVTM, CDR2 ANQGSEA. V was pared by 4 bases and J by 3 bases, with 14 bases of the junction left unmatched. The CDR3 extends over 16 amino acids. The CDR3 reads CSVATPSTGADTEAFF. The DNA of the CDR3 is TGCAGCGTTGCCACCCCCTCAACAGGGGCGGACACTGAAGCTTTCTTT. The full variable domain, with the rest looked up from reference TRBV29-1 and TRBJ1-1, is SAVISQKPSRDICQRGTSLTIQCQVDSQVTMMFWYRQQPGQSLTLIATANQGSEATYESGFVIDKFPISRPNLTFSTLTVSNMSPEDSSIYLCSVATPSTGADTEAFFGQGTRLTVV.